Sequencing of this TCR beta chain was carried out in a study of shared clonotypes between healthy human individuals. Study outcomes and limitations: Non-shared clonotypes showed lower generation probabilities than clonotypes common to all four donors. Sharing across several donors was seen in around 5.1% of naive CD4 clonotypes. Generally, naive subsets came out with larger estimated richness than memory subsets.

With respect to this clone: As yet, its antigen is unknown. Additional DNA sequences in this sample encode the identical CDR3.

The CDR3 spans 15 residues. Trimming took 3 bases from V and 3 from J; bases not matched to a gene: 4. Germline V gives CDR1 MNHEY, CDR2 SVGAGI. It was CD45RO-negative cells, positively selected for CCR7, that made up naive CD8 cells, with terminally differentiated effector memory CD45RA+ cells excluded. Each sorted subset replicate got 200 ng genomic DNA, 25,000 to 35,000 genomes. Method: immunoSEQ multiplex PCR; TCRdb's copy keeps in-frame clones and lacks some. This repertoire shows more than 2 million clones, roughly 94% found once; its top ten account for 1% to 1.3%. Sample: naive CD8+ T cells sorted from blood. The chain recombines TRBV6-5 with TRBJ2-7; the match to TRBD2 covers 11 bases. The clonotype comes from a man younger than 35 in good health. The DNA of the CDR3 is TGTGCCAGCAGTTATGGTCTAGCGGGGGGCTACGAGCAGTACTTC. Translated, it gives CASSYGLAGGYEQYF.